This T cell receptor (beta chain) was captured by sequencing in a study of T cell repertoires in ileal Crohn's disease. Study as a whole: Surgery for a complication: stricturing in about 60%, penetrating in roughly 39%. About half received postoperative treatment, about a dozen with thiopurines and around 17 anti-TNF. Notes on the study in general: Compared with non-smokers, active smokers at surgery showed more clonal expansions.

This CDR3 contains 14 residues. Germline assignment: CDR1 SGHVS and CDR2 FNYEAQ. Unmatched junction bases numbered 4, after V lost 4 bases and J lost 4 bases. Sequencing used immunoSEQ multiplex PCR; TCRdb keeps in-frame clones, though not all of them. Among 2,300 or so clones listed, around 92% were seen once. Eligibility required adulthood, ileal or ileocolonic Crohn's disease and indicated ileocolonic resection. Comment on this clone: What it binds is unknown.

Specimen: ileal tissue. The clonotype was recovered from an adult with Crohn's disease. The rearrangement joins TRBV7-6 to TRBJ2-3; 8 bases fit TRBD2. The CDR3 DNA reads TGTGCCAGCAGCTCACCGGGGGGGCCAGATACGCAGTATTTT. It is translated as CASSSPGGPDTQYF.